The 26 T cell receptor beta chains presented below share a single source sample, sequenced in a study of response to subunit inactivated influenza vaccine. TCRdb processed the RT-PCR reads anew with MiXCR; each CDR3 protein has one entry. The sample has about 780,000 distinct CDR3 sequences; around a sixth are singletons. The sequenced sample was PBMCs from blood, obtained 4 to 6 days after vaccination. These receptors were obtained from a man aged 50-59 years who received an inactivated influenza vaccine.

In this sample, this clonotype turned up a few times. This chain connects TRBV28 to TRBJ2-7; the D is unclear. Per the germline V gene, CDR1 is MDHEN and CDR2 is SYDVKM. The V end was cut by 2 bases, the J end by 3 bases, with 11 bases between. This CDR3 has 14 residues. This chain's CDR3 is CASSLQQRYYEQYF. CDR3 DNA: TGTGCCAGCAGTTTACAGCAACGATACTACGAGCAGTACTTC.

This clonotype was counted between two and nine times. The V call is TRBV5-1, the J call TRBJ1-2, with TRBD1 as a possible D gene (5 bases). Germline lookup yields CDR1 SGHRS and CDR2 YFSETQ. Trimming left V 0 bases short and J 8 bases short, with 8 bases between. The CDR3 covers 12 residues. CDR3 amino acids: CASSLEGVGYTF. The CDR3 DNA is TGCGCCAGCAGCTTGGAAGGGGTCGGCTACACCTTC.

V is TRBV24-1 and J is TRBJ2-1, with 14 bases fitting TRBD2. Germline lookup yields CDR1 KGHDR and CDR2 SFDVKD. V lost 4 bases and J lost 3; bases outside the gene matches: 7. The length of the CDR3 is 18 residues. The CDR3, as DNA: TGTGCCACCAGTGACCCGGGACTAGCGGGAGAGCTCTACAATGAGCAGTTCTTC. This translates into CATSDPGLAGELYNEQFF.

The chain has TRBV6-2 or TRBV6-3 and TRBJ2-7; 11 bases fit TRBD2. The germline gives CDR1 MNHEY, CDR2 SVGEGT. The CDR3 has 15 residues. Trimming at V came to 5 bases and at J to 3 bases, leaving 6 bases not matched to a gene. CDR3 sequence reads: CASSRRLAGFYEQYF. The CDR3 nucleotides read TGTGCCAGCAGTCGGAGACTAGCGGGGTTCTACGAGCAGTACTTC.

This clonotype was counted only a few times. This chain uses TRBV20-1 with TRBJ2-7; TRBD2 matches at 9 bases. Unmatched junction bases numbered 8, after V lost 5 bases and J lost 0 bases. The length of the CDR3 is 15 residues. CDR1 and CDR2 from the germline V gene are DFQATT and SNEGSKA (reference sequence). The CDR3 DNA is TGCAGTGCTCGTCTAGCGGGACTACTCTCCTACGAGCAGTACTTC. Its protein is CSARLAGLLSYEQYF.

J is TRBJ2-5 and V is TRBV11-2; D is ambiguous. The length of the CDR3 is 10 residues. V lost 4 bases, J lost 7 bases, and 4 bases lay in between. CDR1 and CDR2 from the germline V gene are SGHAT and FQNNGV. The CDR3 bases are TGTGCCAGCAGCTCGTCGACCCAGTACTTC. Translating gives CASSSSTQYF.

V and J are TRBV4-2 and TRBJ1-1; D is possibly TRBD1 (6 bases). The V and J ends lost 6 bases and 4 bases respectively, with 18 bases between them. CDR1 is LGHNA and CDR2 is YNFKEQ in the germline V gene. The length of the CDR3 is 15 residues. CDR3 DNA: TGTGCCAGCAGTCCCCCCGCAGGGGTGTTCACTGAAGCTTTCTTT. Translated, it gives CASSPPAGVFTEAFF.

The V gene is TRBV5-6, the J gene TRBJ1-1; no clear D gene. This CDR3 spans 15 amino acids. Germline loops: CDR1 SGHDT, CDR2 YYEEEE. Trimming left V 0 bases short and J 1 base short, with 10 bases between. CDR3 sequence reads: CASSLVPVKNTEAFF. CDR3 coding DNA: TGTGCCAGCAGCTTGGTCCCGGTGAAGAACACTGAAGCTTTCTTT.

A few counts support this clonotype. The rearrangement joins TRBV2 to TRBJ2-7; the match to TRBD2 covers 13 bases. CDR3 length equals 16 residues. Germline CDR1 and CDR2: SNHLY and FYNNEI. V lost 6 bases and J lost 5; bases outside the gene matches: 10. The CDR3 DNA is TGTGCCAGCAGCACTAGACTAGCGGGGGGAAGGAACGAGCAGTACTTC. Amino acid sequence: CASSTRLAGGRNEQYF.

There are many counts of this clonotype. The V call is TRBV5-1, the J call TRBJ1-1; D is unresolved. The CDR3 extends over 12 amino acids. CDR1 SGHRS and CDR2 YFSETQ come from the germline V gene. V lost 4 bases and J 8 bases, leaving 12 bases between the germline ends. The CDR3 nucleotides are TGCGCCAGCAGCCCCGGGTTAGGGGAAGCTTTCTTT. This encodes CASSPGLGEAFF.

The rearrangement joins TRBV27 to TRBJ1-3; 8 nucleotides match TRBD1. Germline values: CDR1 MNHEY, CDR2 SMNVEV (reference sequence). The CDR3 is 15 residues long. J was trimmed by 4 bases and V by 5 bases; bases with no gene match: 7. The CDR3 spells CASSPTRTGGNTIYF. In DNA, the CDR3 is TGTGCCAGCAGTCCCACTCGGACAGGGGGAAACACCATATATTTT.

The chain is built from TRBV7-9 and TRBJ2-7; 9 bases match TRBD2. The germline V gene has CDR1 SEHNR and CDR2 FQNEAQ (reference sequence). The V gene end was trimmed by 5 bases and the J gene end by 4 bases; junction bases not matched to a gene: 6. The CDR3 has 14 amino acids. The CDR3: CASSAGTSTYEQYF. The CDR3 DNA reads TGTGCCAGCAGCGCCGGGACTAGCACGTACGAGCAGTACTTC.

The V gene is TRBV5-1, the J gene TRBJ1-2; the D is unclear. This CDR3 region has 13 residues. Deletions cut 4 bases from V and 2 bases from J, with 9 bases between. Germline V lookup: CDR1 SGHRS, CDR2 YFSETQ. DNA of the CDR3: TGCGCCAGCAGCGAAACAGAGAACTATGGCTACACCTTC. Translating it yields CASSETENYGYTF.

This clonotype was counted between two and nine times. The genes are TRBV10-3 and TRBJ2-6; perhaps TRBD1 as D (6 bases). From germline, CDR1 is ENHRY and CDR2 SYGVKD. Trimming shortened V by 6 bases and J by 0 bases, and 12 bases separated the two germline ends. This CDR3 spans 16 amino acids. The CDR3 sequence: CAISLGQFSGANVLTF. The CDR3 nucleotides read TGTGCCATCAGCTTAGGACAGTTCTCTGGGGCCAACGTCCTGACTTTC.

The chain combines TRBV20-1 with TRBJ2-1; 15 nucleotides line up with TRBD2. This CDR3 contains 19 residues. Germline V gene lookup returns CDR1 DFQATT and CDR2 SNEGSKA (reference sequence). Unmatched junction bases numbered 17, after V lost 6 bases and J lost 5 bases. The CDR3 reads CSAYSHLGGLAGGNNEQFF. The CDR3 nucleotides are TGCAGTGCCTATTCGCACCTAGGGGGACTAGCGGGAGGTAACAATGAGCAGTTCTTC.

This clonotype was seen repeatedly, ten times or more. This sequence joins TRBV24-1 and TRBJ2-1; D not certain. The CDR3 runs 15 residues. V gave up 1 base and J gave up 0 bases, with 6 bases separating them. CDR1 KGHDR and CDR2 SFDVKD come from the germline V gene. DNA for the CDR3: TGTGCCACCAGTGATTTTGGTAGCTCCTACAATGAGCAGTTCTTC. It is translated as CATSDFGSSYNEQFF.

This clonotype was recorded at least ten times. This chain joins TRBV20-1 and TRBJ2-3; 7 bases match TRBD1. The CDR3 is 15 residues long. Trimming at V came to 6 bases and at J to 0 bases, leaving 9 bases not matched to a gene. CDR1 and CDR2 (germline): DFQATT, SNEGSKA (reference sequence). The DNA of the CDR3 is TGCAGTGCCGAAAACAGGGGCTCCAGCACAGATACGCAGTATTTT. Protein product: CSAENRGSSTDTQYF.

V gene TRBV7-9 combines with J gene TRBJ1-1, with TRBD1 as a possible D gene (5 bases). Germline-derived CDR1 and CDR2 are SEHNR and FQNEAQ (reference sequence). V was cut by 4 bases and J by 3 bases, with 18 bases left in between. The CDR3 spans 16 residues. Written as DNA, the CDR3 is TGTGCCAGCAGCTCTATACGGGGGGAGGCGGACACTGAAGCTTTCTTT. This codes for CASSSIRGEADTEAFF.

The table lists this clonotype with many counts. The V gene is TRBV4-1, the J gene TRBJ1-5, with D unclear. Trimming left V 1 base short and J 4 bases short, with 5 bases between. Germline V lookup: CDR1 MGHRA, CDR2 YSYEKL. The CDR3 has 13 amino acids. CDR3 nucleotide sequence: TGCGCCAGCAGCCAAGTACAAAATCAGCCCCAGCATTTT. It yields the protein CASSQVQNQPQHF.

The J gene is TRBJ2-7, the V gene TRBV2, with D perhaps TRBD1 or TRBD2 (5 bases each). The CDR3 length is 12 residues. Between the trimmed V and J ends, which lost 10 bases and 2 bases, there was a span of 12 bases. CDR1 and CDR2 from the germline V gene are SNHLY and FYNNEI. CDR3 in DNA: TGTGCCATTACTAGGGGACCCTACGAGCAGTACTTC. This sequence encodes CAITRGPYEQYF. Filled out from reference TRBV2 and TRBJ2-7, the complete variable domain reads EPEVTQTPSHQVTQMGQEVILRCVPISNHLYFYWYRQILGQKVEFLVSFYNNEISEKSEIFDDQFSVERPDGSNFTLKIRSTKLEDSAMYFCAITRGPYEQYFGPGTRLTVT.

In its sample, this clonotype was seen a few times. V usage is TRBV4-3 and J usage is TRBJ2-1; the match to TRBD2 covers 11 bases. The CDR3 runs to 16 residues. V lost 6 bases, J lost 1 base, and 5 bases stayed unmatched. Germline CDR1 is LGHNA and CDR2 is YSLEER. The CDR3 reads CASSYIAGGSYNEQFF. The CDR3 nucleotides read TGCGCCAGCAGTTACATAGCGGGAGGGTCCTACAATGAGCAGTTCTTC.

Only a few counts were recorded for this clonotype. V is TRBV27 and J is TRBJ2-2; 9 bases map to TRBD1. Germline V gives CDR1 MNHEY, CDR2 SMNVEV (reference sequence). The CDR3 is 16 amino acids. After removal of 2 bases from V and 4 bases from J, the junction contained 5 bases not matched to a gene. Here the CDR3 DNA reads TGTGCCAGCAGTTTACTTGACAGGGGGGGCACCGGGGAGCTGTTTTTT. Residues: CASSLLDRGGTGELFF.

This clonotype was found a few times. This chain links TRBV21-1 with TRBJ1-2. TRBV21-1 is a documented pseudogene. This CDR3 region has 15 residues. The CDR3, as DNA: TGTGCCAGCAGCAAAGTGTCGGCAGGCTGTGGTGGCTACACCTTC. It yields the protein CASSKVSAGCGGYTF.

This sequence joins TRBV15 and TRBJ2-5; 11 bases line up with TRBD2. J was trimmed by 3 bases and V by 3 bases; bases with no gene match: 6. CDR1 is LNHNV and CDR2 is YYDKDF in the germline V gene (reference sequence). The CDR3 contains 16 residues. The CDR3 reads CATSRGLAGGKETQYF. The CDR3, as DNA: TGTGCCACCAGCAGGGGTCTAGCGGGGGGAAAAGAGACCCAGTACTTC.

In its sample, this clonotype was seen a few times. The CDR3 sequence is CASSLGGTGGENYGYTF. In DNA form, the CDR3 reads TGTGCCAGCAGCTTGGGAGGGACAGGGGGCGAAAACTATGGCTACACCTTC. The chain has TRBV5-5 and TRBJ1-2; TRBD1 aligns across 12 bases. Germline CDR1 reads SGHKS; CDR2 reads YYEKEE (reference sequence). CDR3 length: 17 amino acids. The V and J ends lost 0 bases and 2 bases, in that order; junction bases with no gene match: 5.

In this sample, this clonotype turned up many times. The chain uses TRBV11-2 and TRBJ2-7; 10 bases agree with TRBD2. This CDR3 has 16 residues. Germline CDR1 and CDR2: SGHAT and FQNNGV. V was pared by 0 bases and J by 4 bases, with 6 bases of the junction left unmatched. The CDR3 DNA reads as TGTGCCAGCAGCTTAGAGGCGACTAGCGGGCCTTACGAGCAGTACTTC. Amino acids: CASSLEATSGPYEQYF.